This TCR beta chain was found in a study of cytomegalovirus exposure and HLA in healthy donors. Notes on this clone: The antigen is undetermined.

Study results and caveats: Later analysis demonstrated an association between a missense DCLRE1C variant and TCR beta V- and J-gene trimming.

V dropped 5 bases and J dropped 7 bases, with 19 bases sitting between them. CDR3 length: 16 residues. Germline V gives CDR1 SGHDT, CDR2 YYEEEE. The primer mix had 60 Vbeta and 13 Jbeta primers. Some clones are missing from TCRdb's copy, which holds only in-frame ones; the method was immunoSEQ multiplex PCR. The table includes 70,000 to 80,000 clones, roughly four fifths detected once. The V call is TRBV5-6, the J call TRBJ1-6; D perhaps matches TRBD1 (5 bases). The sequence was obtained from a man between 18 and 29 years old in good health and CMV-seronegative. Source material: PBMCs. The CDR3 sequence: CASSRDLGGRNSPLHF. DNA for the CDR3: TGTGCCAGCAGTCGCGACTTGGGGGGGAGGAATTCACCCCTCCACTTT.